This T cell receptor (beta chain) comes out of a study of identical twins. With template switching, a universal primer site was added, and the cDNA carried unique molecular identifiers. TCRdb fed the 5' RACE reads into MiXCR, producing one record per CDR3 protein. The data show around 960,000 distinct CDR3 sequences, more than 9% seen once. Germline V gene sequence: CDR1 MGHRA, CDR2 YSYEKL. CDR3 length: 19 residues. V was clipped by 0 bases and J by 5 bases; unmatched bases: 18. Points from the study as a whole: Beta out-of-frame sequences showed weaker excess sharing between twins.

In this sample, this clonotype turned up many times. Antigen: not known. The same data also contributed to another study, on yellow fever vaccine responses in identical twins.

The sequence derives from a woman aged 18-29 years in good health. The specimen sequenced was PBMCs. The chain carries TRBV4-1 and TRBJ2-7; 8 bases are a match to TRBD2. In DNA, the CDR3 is TGCGCCAGCAGCCAAGATTGGTCGGCATTAGCGGGATTTTCTAACGAGCAGTACTTC. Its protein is CASSQDWSALAGFSNEQYF.